The clone carrying this T cell receptor (beta chain) has just a few counts. What it recognizes is unknown. This sample stems from a study of T cell repertoires in cytomegalovirus infection. Germline assignment: CDR1 SNHLY and CDR2 FYNNEI. The ends were cut back, 4 bases at V and 3 bases at J, with 13 bases in the middle. The CDR3 consists of 15 residues. TCRdb processed the reads anew with MiXCR; each CDR3 protein has one entry. The data show around 230,000 distinct CDR3 sequences, 35% to 40% seen once. The starting material was CD8+ T cells from cultured PBMCs, obtained from culture after CMV antigen stimulation. The rearrangement links TRBV2 to TRBJ2-1; either TRBD1 or TRBD2 may supply D (6 bases each). This clonotype was obtained from a human donor in good health (CMV status not recorded). Some clones in this sample may be carry-over from other donors' samples. The CDR3 DNA is TGTGCCAGCAGTGCAGGGGACTCCTTCTACAATGAGCAGTTCTTC. This translates into CASSAGDSFYNEQFF.